The source of this T cell receptor (beta chain) is a study of shared clonotypes between healthy human individuals. The wider study: Three plates each covered CD4 naive and memory; CD8 naive two, CD8 memory one.

Germline trimming cut 2 bases from V and 4 bases from J; bases unmatched to any gene: 5. In germline, CDR1 is SGHAT, CDR2 FQNNGV. The CDR3 is 15 amino acids. Using immunoSEQ multiplex PCR, the repertoire was profiled, and TCRdb retains in-frame clones only, with some absent. The sample consists of under 130,000 clones, less than 75% of them appearing once. Sequencing input: memory CD8+ T cells sorted from blood. Subset here: CD45RO+ cells pooled with CCR7-negative TemRA cells. This clonotype was sampled from a woman aged 25-40 years in good health. V usage is TRBV11-2 and J usage is TRBJ2-1; TRBD2 agrees at 7 bases. The CDR3 reads CASSLLIGRYNEQFF. The CDR3 region has the DNA TGTGCCAGCAGCTTATTGATCGGGAGGTACAATGAGCAGTTCTTC.